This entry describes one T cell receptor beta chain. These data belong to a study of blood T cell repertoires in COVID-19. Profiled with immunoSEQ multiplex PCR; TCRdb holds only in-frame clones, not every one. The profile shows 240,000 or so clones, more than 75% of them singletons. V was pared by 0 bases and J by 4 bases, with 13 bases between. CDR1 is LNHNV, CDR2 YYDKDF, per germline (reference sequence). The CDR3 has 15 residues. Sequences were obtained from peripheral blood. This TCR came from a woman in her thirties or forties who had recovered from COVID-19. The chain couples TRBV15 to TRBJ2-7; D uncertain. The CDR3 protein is CATSRDRLVVYEQYF. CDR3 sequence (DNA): TGTGCCACCAGCAGAGACCGGCTAGTGGTTTACGAGCAGTACTTC.